This T cell receptor (beta chain) was observed in a study of response to subunit inactivated influenza vaccine. Study-wide results and caveats: It was suggested by the authors that few new T cells are recruited by each seasonal influenza vaccination.

This clonotype has only a few counts. Its antigen is not identified. MiXCR, applied by TCRdb to the RT-PCR reads, yields one record per CDR3 protein. The sample has around 530,000 distinct CDR3 sequences, more than 15% seen once. The CDR3 has 15 residues. From germline, CDR1 is SGDLS and CDR2 YYNGEE. V was cut by 2 bases and J by 5 bases, with 16 bases left in between. The rearrangement uses TRBV9 and TRBJ2-5; D possibly uses TRBD1 or TRBD2 (5 bases each). This clonotype was obtained from a man aged 50-75 years who received an inactivated influenza vaccine. The input for sequencing was CD4+ T cells sorted from PBMCs, taken approximately 25 months after vaccination. The CDR3 is CASSVFQGSGETQYF. DNA for the CDR3: TGTGCCAGCAGCGTCTTTCAGGGCTCGGGGGAGACCCAGTACTTC.